The 20 T cell receptor beta chains below were found in one sample sequenced in a study of blood T cell repertoires in COVID-19 (dated by TCRdb to between 2020 and 2021). The library was obtained by the immunoSEQ multiplex PCR assay. Entries here come from immuneACCESS through TCRdb and include only in-frame sequences with V and J called. Some clones fail to appear in such tables; in the studies checked, an unresolved V gene covers under half of the shortfall, and the cause of the remainder is unknown. The table for this sample lists around 250,000 clones; approximately 87% of them were counted only once. The top ten hold around 5.9% of the sample. The sequenced material came from peripheral blood. The source of these receptors is a man aged 55 to 69 with acute or convalescent COVID-19.

The chain recombines TRBV28 with TRBJ2-5, with D tentatively TRBD1 (6 bases). Per germline, CDR1 MDHEN and CDR2 SYDVKM. The ends were cut back, 6 bases at V and 7 bases at J, with 24 bases in the middle. This CDR3 is built from 16 residues. In DNA, the CDR3 is TGTGCCAGCAGACCCACCTTCGACAGGCCTCTGGGGACCCAGTACTTC. It codes for CASRPTFDRPLGTQYF. Full variable domain (rest looked up from reference TRBV28 and TRBJ2-5): DVKVTQSSRYLVKRTGEKVFLECVQDMDHENMFWYRQDPGLGLRLIYFSYDVKMKEKGDIPEGYSVSREKKERFSLILESASTNQTSMYLCASRPTFDRPLGTQYFGPGTRLLVL.

This clone occurred once. The V gene is TRBV30, the J gene TRBJ1-4, with D uncertain. V lost 0 bases and J 5 bases, leaving 7 bases between the germline ends. Germline CDR1 and CDR2: GTSNPN and SVGIG (reference sequence). The CDR3 covers 13 residues. The CDR3 is CAWSVGTNEKLFF. The CDR3 nucleotides read TGTGCCTGGAGTGTTGGTACAAATGAAAAACTGTTTTTT.

The rearrangement joins TRBV14 to TRBJ2-7, with 10 bases aligning to TRBD1. Germline trimming cut 1 base from V and 2 bases from J; bases unmatched to any gene: 2. CDR3 length: 15 amino acids. Germline V gene sequence: CDR1 SGHDN, CDR2 FVKESK. CDR3 DNA: TGTGCCAGCAGCCAAGTCGGACAGGGGGCCTACGAGCAGTACTTC. It encodes CASSQVGQGAYEQYF.

The rearrangement joins TRBV5-4 to TRBJ2-5; 9 positions agree with TRBD2. Germline assignment: CDR1 SGHNT and CDR2 YYREEE (reference sequence). Trimming removed 7 bases from V and 4 bases from J; junction bases left unmatched: 11. The CDR3 contains 15 residues. The CDR3 DNA reads TGTGCCAGCCAGCTAGCGGGATCAGTACTAGAGACCCAGTACTTC. The encoded protein is CASQLAGSVLETQYF.

This chain links TRBV30 with TRBJ1-4; 9 positions agree with TRBD1. CDR3 size: 15 residues. With V trimmed by 4 bases and J by 5 bases, 8 bases remained unmatched. Germline CDR1 is GTSNPN and CDR2 is SVGIG (reference sequence). The CDR3 reads CAWMVGTGKNEKLFF. The CDR3 coding sequence is TGTGCCTGGATGGTGGGGACAGGGAAGAATGAAAAACTGTTTTTT. Full variable domain (outside the CDR3, taken from reference TRBV30 and TRBJ1-4): SQTIHQWPATLVQPVGSPLSLECTVEGTSNPNLYWYRQAAGRGLQLLFYSVGIGQISSEVPQNLSASRPQDRQFILSSKKLLLSDSGFYLCAWMVGTGKNEKLFFGSGTQLSVL.

This clone was picked up many times. This rearrangement joins TRBV28 to TRBJ1-2; 7 bases agree with TRBD1. The germline gives CDR1 MDHEN, CDR2 SYDVKM. This CDR3 is 12 amino acids long. Trimming removed 8 bases from V and 4 bases from J; junction bases left unmatched: 4. This CDR3 is CASGDRVYGYTF. The CDR3, as DNA: TGTGCCAGCGGGGACAGAGTCTATGGCTACACCTTC.

The V gene is TRBV6-2 or TRBV6-3, the J gene TRBJ2-1, with 9 bases matching TRBD1. CDR3 size: 16 residues. Germline V gene lookup returns CDR1 MNHEY and CDR2 SVGEGT. V shed 2 bases, J shed 2 bases, and the junction held 4 bases outside the gene matches. Written as DNA, the CDR3 is TGTGCCAGCAGTTACGGGGACAGGGTGGCCTACAATGAGCAGTTCTTC. Translated, it gives CASSYGDRVAYNEQFF.

The chain recombines TRBV10-3 with TRBJ2-6, with D possibly TRBD2 on 5 matching bases. Looked up from germline, CDR1 is ENHRY and CDR2 is SYGVKD. V was clipped by 8 bases and J by 0 bases, with 8 bases between them. The CDR3 has 14 residues. The DNA for the CDR3 is TGTGCCATCGGAGGCCTCTCTGGGGCCAACGTCCTGACTTTC. Translating gives CAIGGLSGANVLTF.

The chain is built from TRBV30 and TRBJ2-7, with 7 bases identical to TRBD2. CDR1 is GTSNPN, CDR2 SVGIG, per germline (reference sequence). Trimming at V came to 2 bases and at J to 3 bases, leaving 19 bases not matched to a gene. The CDR3 is made up of 18 amino acids. CDR3 protein: CAWSRRATVSGNLYEQYF. The CDR3 nucleotides are TGTGCCTGGAGTCGCAGGGCTACCGTCAGCGGGAACCTCTACGAGCAGTACTTC.

V usage is TRBV6-5 and J usage is TRBJ1-3, with D uncertain. The germline CDR1 and CDR2 sequences are MNHEY and SVGAGI. This CDR3 has 15 residues. The ends were cut back, 0 bases at V and 7 bases at J, with 13 bases in the middle. This CDR3 is CASSYSNQLGNTIYF. Written as DNA, the CDR3 is TGTGCCAGCAGTTACTCGAACCAGTTGGGCAACACCATATATTTT.

The chain joins TRBV5-1 to TRBJ2-5, with 10 positions matching TRBD1. Germline V gene lookup returns CDR1 SGHRS and CDR2 YFSETQ. V gave up 0 bases and J gave up 5 bases; unmatched junction bases: 4. CDR3 length equals 15 residues. CDR3 DNA sequence: TGCGCCAGCAGCTTGGCGGGACAGGGGATGGAGACCCAGTACTTC. Amino acid sequence: CASSLAGQGMETQYF.

The gene calls are TRBV18 and TRBJ2-7; possible D gene TRBD1, 5 bases. V was pared by 8 bases and J by 3 bases, with 14 bases between. Germline assignment: CDR1 KGHSH and CDR2 LQKENI. The CDR3 loop spans 13 amino acids. This chain's CDR3 is CASATARGYEQYF. DNA for the CDR3: TGTGCCAGCGCTACAGCAAGGGGCTACGAGCAGTACTTC.

The chain joins TRBV3-1 (or the pseudogene TRBV3-2) to TRBJ2-5; D perhaps matches TRBD1 (6 bases). V was trimmed by 3 bases and J by 5 bases, leaving 19 bases between them. Germline V gene lookup returns CDR1 LGHDT and CDR2 YNNKEL (reference sequence). The CDR3 runs to 16 residues. This CDR3 is CASSHGWDKVDETQYF. CDR3 in DNA: TGTGCCAGCAGCCACGGCTGGGACAAGGTCGATGAGACCCAGTACTTC.

The V and J genes are TRBV7-2 and TRBJ2-5; D may be TRBD1 (5 bases). V was clipped by 1 base and J by 2 bases, with 14 bases between them. From germline, CDR1 is SGHTA and CDR2 FQGNSA. This CDR3 is 16 amino acids long. The CDR3 region is CASSLEVRPGQETQYF. The CDR3 nucleotides read TGTGCCAGCAGCTTAGAGGTTCGTCCAGGGCAAGAGACCCAGTACTTC.

V gene TRBV6-2 or TRBV6-3 combines with J gene TRBJ2-3; 10 bases map to TRBD2. Germline V gene data show CDR1 as MNHEY and CDR2 as SVGEGT. The CDR3 consists of 16 residues. Trimming removed 2 bases from V and 3 bases from J; junction bases left unmatched: 5. The CDR3 DNA sequence: TGTGCCAGCAGTTACCCAAGCGGGAGGGGAACAGATACGCAGTATTTT. It yields the protein CASSYPSGRGTDTQYF.

The sample holds one count of this clone. The CDR3 nucleotides are TGCGCCAGCAGCTTGGGGGCCCAGGGACAGCACCGGAGAGCTAACTATGGCTACACCTTC. Protein sequence: CASSLGAQGQHRRANYGYTF. The chain links TRBV5-1 to TRBJ1-2; 7 bases align to TRBD1. Germline V gene sequence: CDR1 SGHRS, CDR2 YFSETQ. V trimming: 0 bases; J trimming: 0 bases; junction bases outside the gene matches: 17. The CDR3 is 20 amino acids.

The table lists this clone with a count of one. CDR3 DNA sequence: TGTGCCAGCAGCTTAGCCGTCGGCTCTGGGGCCAACGTCCTGACTTTC. Its translation: CASSLAVGSGANVLTF. The chain combines TRBV7-2 with TRBJ2-6; D not resolved. Germline values: CDR1 SGHTA, CDR2 FQGNSA. The CDR3 is 16 residues long. V was pared by 0 bases and J by 0 bases, with 6 bases between.

The chain couples TRBV7-9 to TRBJ2-2; unclear D gene. With 4 bases removed from V and 7 bases from J, the gap between germline ends came to 7 bases. CDR1 and CDR2 (germline): SEHNR, FQNEAQ (reference sequence). The CDR3 has 12 residues. CDR3 DNA sequence: TGTGCCAGCAGCTGGGCAGTCGGGGAGCTGTTTTTT. Its protein product is CASSWAVGELFF.

J is TRBJ2-7 and V is TRBV29-1, with D possibly TRBD1 on 5 matching bases. Trimming took off 2 bases at V and 2 bases at J, with 7 bases between the two ends. This CDR3 region has 12 residues. CDR1 SQVTM and CDR2 ANQGSEA come from the germline V gene. In nucleotides, the CDR3 is TGCAGCGTTGAACAGGGCCCCTACGAGCAGTACTTC. Its translation: CSVEQGPYEQYF.

V usage is TRBV30 and J usage is TRBJ2-3, with TRBD2 identical over 7 bases. J gave up 0 bases and V 0 bases, and 9 bases lay outside the gene matches. This CDR3 spans 17 amino acids. Germline assignment: CDR1 GTSNPN and CDR2 SVGIG (reference sequence). The CDR3 loop reads CAWSVSGGSASTDTQYF. CDR3 coding DNA: TGTGCCTGGAGTGTTTCGGGCGGGAGTGCTAGCACAGATACGCAGTATTTT. Full variable domain (missing parts from reference TRBV30 and TRBJ2-3): SQTIHQWPATLVQPVGSPLSLECTVEGTSNPNLYWYRQAAGRGLQLLFYSVGIGQISSEVPQNLSASRPQDRQFILSSKKLLLSDSGFYLCAWSVSGGSASTDTQYFGPGTRLTVL.